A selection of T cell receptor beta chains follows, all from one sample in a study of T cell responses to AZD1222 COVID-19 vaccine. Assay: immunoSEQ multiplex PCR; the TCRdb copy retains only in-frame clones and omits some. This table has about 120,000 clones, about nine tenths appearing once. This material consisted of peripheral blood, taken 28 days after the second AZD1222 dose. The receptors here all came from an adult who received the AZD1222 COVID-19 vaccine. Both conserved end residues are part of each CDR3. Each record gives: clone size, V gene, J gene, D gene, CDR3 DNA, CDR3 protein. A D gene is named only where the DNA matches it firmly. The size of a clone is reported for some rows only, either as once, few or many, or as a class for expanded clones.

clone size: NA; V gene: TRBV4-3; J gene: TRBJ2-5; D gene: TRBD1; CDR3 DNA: TGCGCCAGCAGCCAAGAGGCCCCAGGGGGCTGGCCCCAGTACTTC; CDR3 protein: CASSQEAPGGWPQYF
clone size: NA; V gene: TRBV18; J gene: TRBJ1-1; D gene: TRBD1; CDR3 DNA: TGTGCCAGCTCACCAAGGACAGGGGAGAACACTGAAGCTTTCTTT; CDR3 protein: CASSPRTGENTEAFF
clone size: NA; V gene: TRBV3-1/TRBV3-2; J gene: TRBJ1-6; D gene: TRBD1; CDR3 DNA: TGTGCCAGCGGCAGACAGGGCCCTATTTCACCCCTCCACTTT; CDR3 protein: CASGRQGPISPLHF
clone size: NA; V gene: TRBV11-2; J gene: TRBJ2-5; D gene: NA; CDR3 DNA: TGTGCCAGCAGCTTCCCTGCCTGGCAAGAGACCCAGTACTTC; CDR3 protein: CASSFPAWQETQYF
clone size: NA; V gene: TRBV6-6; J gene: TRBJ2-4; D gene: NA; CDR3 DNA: TGTGCCAGCCAGGAAGCCAAAAACATTCAGTACTTC; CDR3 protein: CASQEAKNIQYF
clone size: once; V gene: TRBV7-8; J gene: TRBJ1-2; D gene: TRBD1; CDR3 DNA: TGTGCCAGCAGCTTAGCGGCGGGACAGGGTTGGGATGGCTACACCTTC; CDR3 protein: CASSLAAGQGWDGYTF
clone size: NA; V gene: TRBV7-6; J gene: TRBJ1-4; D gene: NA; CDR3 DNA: TGTGCCAGCAGCTTAGCCTCCCGGACAGTGGAAAAACTGTTTTTT; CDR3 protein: CASSLASRTVEKLFF
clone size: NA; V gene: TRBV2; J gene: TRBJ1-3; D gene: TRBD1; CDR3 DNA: TGTGCCAGCGGGACAGGGCCCTTCTCTGGAAACACCATATATTTT; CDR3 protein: CASGTGPFSGNTIYF
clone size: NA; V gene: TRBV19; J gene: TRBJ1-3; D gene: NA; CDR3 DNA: TGTGCCAGTAGCCTCCACGGAAACACCATATATTTT; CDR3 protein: CASSLHGNTIYF
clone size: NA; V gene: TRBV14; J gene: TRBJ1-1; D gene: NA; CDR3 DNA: TGTGCCAGCAGCCCCTTTCGGGGGGGGAACACTGAAGCTTTCTTT; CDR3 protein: CASSPFRGGNTEAFF
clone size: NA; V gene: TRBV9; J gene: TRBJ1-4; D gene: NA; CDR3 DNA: TGTGCCAGCAGCGGCGGGGTCGGGGGCGAAAAACTGTTTTTT; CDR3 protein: CASSGGVGGEKLFF
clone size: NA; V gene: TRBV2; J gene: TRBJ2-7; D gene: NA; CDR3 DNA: TGTGCCAGCAGCGTCGGGGGTACTTTCGGGTACGAGCAGTACTTC; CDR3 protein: CASSVGGTFGYEQYF
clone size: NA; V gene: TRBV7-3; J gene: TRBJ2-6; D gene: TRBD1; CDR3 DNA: TGTGCCAGCCCGACAGGGGGTACTTCTGGGGCCAACGTCCTGACTTTC; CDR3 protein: CASPTGGTSGANVLTF
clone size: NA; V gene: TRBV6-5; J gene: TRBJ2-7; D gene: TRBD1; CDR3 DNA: TGTGCCAGCAGTCGGACAGGGTTCGACGAGCAGTACTTC; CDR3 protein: CASSRTGFDEQYF
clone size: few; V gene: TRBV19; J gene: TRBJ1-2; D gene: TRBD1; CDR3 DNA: TGTGCCAGTAGTACCACCCTCGGACAGGTTTCGACTGCCTTC; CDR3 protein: CASSTTLGQVSTAF
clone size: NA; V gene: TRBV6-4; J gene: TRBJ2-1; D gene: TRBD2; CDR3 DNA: TGTGCCAGCAGCAGAGCTAGCGGGGGGGACAATGAGCAGTTCTTC; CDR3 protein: CASSRASGGDNEQFF
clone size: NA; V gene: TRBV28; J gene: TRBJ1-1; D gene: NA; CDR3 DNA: TGTGCCAGCAGTTCCTACCGGGACTACGGATCAGCTTTCTTT; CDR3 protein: CASSSYRDYGSAFF
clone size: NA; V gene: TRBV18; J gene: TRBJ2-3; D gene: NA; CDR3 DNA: TGTGCCAGCTCCCTGATGATTGGCTCCACAGATACGCAGTATTTT; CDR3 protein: CASSLMIGSTDTQYF
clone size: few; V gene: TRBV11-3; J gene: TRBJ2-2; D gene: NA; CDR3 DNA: TGTGCCAGCTCCATGTTTCGCACCGGGGAGCTGTTTTTT; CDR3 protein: CASSMFRTGELFF
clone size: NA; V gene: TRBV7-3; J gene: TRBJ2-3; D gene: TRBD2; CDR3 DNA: TGTGCCAGCAGCTTGGGGACTAGGCCCCGCACAGATACGCAGTATTTT; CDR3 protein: CASSLGTRPRTDTQYF
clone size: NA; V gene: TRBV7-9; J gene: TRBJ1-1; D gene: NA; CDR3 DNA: TGTGCCAGCAGCCGAGGGGAAGCTTTCTTT; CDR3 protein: CASSRGEAFF
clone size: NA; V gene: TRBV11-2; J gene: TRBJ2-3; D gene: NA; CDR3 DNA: TGTGCCAGCAGCTTGGAACAGGAACTCCGCACAGATACGCAGTATTTT; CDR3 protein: CASSLEQELRTDTQYF
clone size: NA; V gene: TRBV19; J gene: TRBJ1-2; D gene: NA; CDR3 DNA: TGTGCCAGTCAGACAGGAGCATACTATGGCTACACCTTC; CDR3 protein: CASQTGAYYGYTF
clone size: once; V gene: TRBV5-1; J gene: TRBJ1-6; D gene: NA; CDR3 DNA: TGCGCCAGCAGCCAGACAGGACGGGATTCACCCCTCCACTTT; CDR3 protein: CASSQTGRDSPLHF
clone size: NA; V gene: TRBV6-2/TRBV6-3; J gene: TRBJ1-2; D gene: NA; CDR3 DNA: TGTGCCAGCAGTGTACAGGCTCATGGCTACACCTTC; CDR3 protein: CASSVQAHGYTF
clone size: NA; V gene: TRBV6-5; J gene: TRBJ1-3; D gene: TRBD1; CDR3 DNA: TGTGCCAGCAGCGTAGGGACAGCTGGAAACACCATATATTTT; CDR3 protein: CASSVGTAGNTIYF
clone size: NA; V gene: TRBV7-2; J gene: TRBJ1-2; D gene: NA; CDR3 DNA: TGTGCCAGCAGCTTAGGGGGAACGGGACCGGGAGGCTATGGCTACACCTTC; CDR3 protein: CASSLGGTGPGGYGYTF
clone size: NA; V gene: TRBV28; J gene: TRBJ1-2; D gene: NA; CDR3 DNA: TGTGCCAGCAGTTTAGCTGGGACCGATGGCTACACCTTC; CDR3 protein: CASSLAGTDGYTF